These T cell receptor beta chains were read from a single sample in a study of blood T cell repertoires in COVID-19. Only in-frame clones appear in the TCRdb table, and some are missing; sequencing was by immunoSEQ multiplex PCR. The table has approximately 260,000 clones, around 85% seen once. Sequenced sample: peripheral blood. The receptors derive from a woman of 80 years or more with acute or convalescent COVID-19. Each CDR3 is given with its conserved first and last residue. A D gene is named only where the DNA matches it firmly. Only part of the rows carry a size: once, few, many, or a class if the clone is expanded.

V	D	J	size	CDR3	DNA
TRBV5-1	TRBD1	TRBJ2-3	-	CASSLEGTGLSDTQYF	TGCGCCAGCAGCTTGGAAGGGACAGGCCTATCAGATACGCAGTATTTT
TRBV3-1/TRBV3-2	-	TRBJ1-5	-	CASSQARVSGQPQHF	TGTGCCAGCAGCCAAGCGCGGGTTTCGGGACAGCCCCAGCATTTT
TRBV19	TRBD1	TRBJ1-5	-	CASSAGTDNQPQHF	TGTGCCAGTAGTGCCGGGACAGATAATCAGCCCCAGCATTTT
TRBV4-1	TRBD2	TRBJ2-5	-	CASRASGGAGETQYF	TGCGCCAGCCGGGCCAGCGGGGGGGCCGGAGAGACCCAGTACTTC
TRBV19	-	TRBJ1-4	few	CASSYSLRSTGGEKLFF	TGTGCCAGTAGCTATTCCCTCCGATCAACGGGGGGTGAAAAACTGTTTTTT
TRBV7-9	TRBD1	TRBJ2-1	-	CASSLGQGAGNEQFF	TGTGCCAGCAGCTTAGGGCAGGGGGCTGGAAATGAGCAGTTCTTC
TRBV6-5	-	TRBJ2-2	-	CAWKGPSGELFF	TGTGCCTGGAAGGGGCCGTCCGGGGAGCTGTTTTTT
TRBV10-3	-	TRBJ1-2	-	CAIRDSPNYGYTF	TGTGCCATCAGAGACAGCCCTAACTATGGCTACACCTTC
TRBV6-1	TRBD1	TRBJ1-4	-	CASSESGTGDEKLFF	TGTGCCAGCAGTGAATCCGGGACAGGGGATGAAAAACTGTTTTTT
TRBV30	-	TRBJ2-3	once	CAWSVQGGPTDTQYF	TGTGCCTGGAGTGTACAGGGGGGGCCGACAGATACGCAGTATTTT
TRBV4-1	TRBD1	TRBJ2-2	-	CASSRSFLTGANTGELFF	TGCGCCAGCAGCCGCAGCTTCCTGACAGGGGCGAACACCGGGGAGCTGTTTTTT
TRBV5-4	-	TRBJ1-1	few	CASSPRGDTEAFF	TGTGCCAGCAGCCCCAGGGGTGACACTGAAGCTTTCTTT
TRBV7-2	-	TRBJ2-5	-	CASSLFAAARQETQYF	TGTGCCAGCAGCTTATTCGCGGCCGCCCGTCAGGAGACCCAGTACTTC
TRBV30	TRBD1	TRBJ1-4	-	CAWGTGANNEKLFF	TGTGCCTGGGGGACAGGGGCTAATAATGAAAAACTGTTTTTT
TRBV5-1	-	TRBJ2-7	-	CASSLSVGVGEQYF	TGCGCCAGCAGCTTGTCTGTCGGTGTCGGCGAGCAGTACTTC
TRBV14	TRBD2	TRBJ2-3	-	CASSQGTSGGDTQYF	TGTGCCAGCAGCCAAGGGACTAGCGGGGGAGATACGCAGTATTTT
TRBV28	TRBD1	TRBJ1-1	-	CATGQGATEAFF	TGTGCCACCGGACAGGGGGCGACTGAAGCTTTCTTT
TRBV9	TRBD1	TRBJ2-7	-	CASSVALTGVEGEQYF	TGTGCCAGCAGCGTAGCCTTGACAGGGGTTGAAGGAGAGCAGTACTTC
TRBV10-3	-	TRBJ2-1	once	CATPSWRLSYNEQFF	TGTGCCACCCCCTCGTGGAGACTCTCCTACAATGAGCAGTTCTTC
TRBV23-1	-	TRBJ2-7	-	CASSRRVRTEREQYF	TGCGCCAGCAGTCGAAGGGTCCGGACAGAACGCGAGCAGTACTTC
TRBV9	TRBD1	TRBJ1-2	-	CASGPPQGDGYTF	TGTGCCAGCGGCCCTCCACAGGGGGATGGCTACACCTTC
TRBV19	-	TRBJ1-1	once	CASSILTGDTEAFF	TGTGCCAGTAGTATTCTGACAGGAGACACTGAAGCTTTCTTT
TRBV12-3/TRBV12-4	-	TRBJ2-2	-	CASTFTGELFF	TGTGCCAGCACCTTCACCGGGGAGCTGTTTTTT
TRBV7-3	-	TRBJ2-5	-	CASSLPLDRKETQYF	TGTGCCAGCAGCTTGCCTCTGGACAGAAAAGAGACCCAGTACTTC
TRBV7-3	TRBD2	TRBJ2-5	-	CASSLVATSPETQYF	TGTGCCAGCAGCTTAGTTGCGACTAGCCCAGAGACCCAGTACTTC
TRBV11-3	-	TRBJ1-2	-	CASSLDPLAGALYGYTF	TGTGCCAGCAGCTTAGATCCCCTAGCGGGAGCGTTATACGGCTACACCTTC
TRBV24-1	TRBD2	TRBJ2-1	-	CATSDLQRGVGNEQFF	TGTGCCACCAGTGATCTTCAGCGGGGGGTGGGAAATGAGCAGTTCTTC
TRBV27	TRBD1	TRBJ2-1	-	CASSLGQGARHEQFF	TGTGCCAGCAGTCTAGGACAGGGGGCGCGTCATGAGCAGTTCTTC
TRBV5-1	-	TRBJ1-5	once	CASSLEGGDQPQHF	TGCGCCAGCAGCTTGGAGGGAGGGGACCAGCCCCAGCATTTT
TRBV7-9	-	TRBJ2-7	-	CASSYRTYEQYF	TGTGCCAGCAGCTATAGAACCTACGAGCAGTACTTC
TRBV28	-	TRBJ1-3	-	CASSLGGSGNTIYF	TGTGCCAGCAGCCTAGGGGGCTCTGGAAACACCATATATTTT
TRBV5-1	TRBD2	TRBJ2-1	-	CASSLDLAGAYNEQFF	TGCGCCAGCAGCTTGGACCTAGCGGGGGCCTACAATGAGCAGTTCTTC
TRBV2	TRBD1	TRBJ1-4	-	CASSPQGVGGLFF	TGTGCCAGCAGTCCACAGGGGGTGGGAGGACTGTTTTTT
TRBV7-7	-	TRBJ2-1	-	CGLSGGHSYNEQFF	TGTGGGTTAAGTGGCGGGCACTCCTACAATGAGCAGTTCTTC
TRBV2	-	TRBJ1-6	-	CASSVGSSYNSPLHF	TGTGCCAGCAGTGTTGGGAGCTCCTATAATTCACCCCTCCACTTT
TRBV28	-	TRBJ2-2	-	CASRDRRTSDTGELFF	TGTGCCAGCAGGGACCGACGGACTTCGGACACCGGGGAGCTGTTTTTT
TRBV13	TRBD1	TRBJ2-1	-	CASSPGDRSSYNEQFF	TGTGCCAGCAGCCCAGGGGACAGGAGCTCCTACAATGAGCAGTTCTTC
TRBV5-1	-	TRBJ1-2	-	CASSREASYGYTF	TGCGCCAGCAGCCGGGAGGCGAGCTATGGCTACACCTTC
TRBV19	TRBD1	TRBJ1-2	-	CASSIDRTGGNRYGYTF	TGTGCCAGTAGTATAGATCGAACAGGGGGCAATCGCTATGGCTACACCTTC
TRBV28	-	TRBJ1-5	-	CASSRTENSNQPQHF	TGTGCCAGCAGTCGGACAGAGAATAGCAATCAGCCCCAGCATTTT
TRBV19	TRBD2	TRBJ2-2	-	CPIIHHGGGPRELFF	TGTCCCATTATTCACCACGGCGGGGGGCCGAGGGAGCTGTTTTTT
TRBV28	-	TRBJ1-5	-	CASSSHSGGGTGNQPQHF	TGTGCCAGCAGTTCCCACTCGGGGGGAGGGACGGGCAATCAGCCCCAGCATTTT
TRBV7-6	-	TRBJ2-3	-	CASSLAGGPPTDTQYF	TGTGCCAGCAGCTTAGCGGGGGGACCACCCACAGATACGCAGTATTTT
TRBV11-1	-	TRBJ2-1	once	CASSLDSHNEQFF	TGTGCCAGCAGCTTAGACAGCCACAATGAGCAGTTCTTC
TRBV27	TRBD1	TRBJ1-4	-	CASSLRQGTNEKLFF	TGTGCCAGCAGCCTGCGACAGGGGACTAATGAAAAACTGTTTTTT
TRBV18	TRBD1	TRBJ1-6	-	CASLLGQSNSPLHF	TGTGCCAGCTTACTGGGACAGTCAAATTCACCCCTCCACTTT
TRBV19	TRBD1	TRBJ1-2	-	CASSATGPYGYTF	TGTGCCAGTAGCGCGACAGGGCCCTATGGCTACACCTTC